The 22 T cell receptor beta chains presented below share a single source sample, sequenced in a study of cytomegalovirus exposure and HLA in healthy donors. Vbeta (60) and Jbeta (13) primers were used in the PCR. Assay used: immunoSEQ multiplex PCR; TCRdb lists only in-frame clones, some missing. The table includes around 130,000 clones, 77% detected once. Sequencing was performed on PBMCs. The receptors derive from a woman aged 60 to 75 in good health and CMV-seronegative.

This rearrangement joins TRBV28 to TRBJ1-6; 9 bases line up with TRBD1. This CDR3 has 17 residues. The junction had 3 bases not matched to a gene; V was cut back by 2 bases and J by 1 base. CDR1 and CDR2 (germline): MDHEN, SYDVKM. In DNA, the CDR3 is TGTGCCAGCAGTTTAGCGACAGGGGGGTCCTATAATTCACCCCTCCACTTT. The encoded protein is CASSLATGGSYNSPLHF.

The rearrangement joins TRBV19 to TRBJ2-7, with D possibly TRBD2 on 5 matching bases. This CDR3 spans 13 amino acids. Trimming pared 5 bases from V and 2 bases from J, leaving 10 bases between. The germline V gene encodes CDR1 LNHDA and CDR2 SQIVND (reference sequence). The CDR3, as DNA: TGTGCCAGTAGTCATGTCGGGACCTACGAGCAGTACTTC. Translated: CASSHVGTYEQYF.

V is TRBV15 and J is TRBJ1-2; 7 bases match TRBD1. Trimming at V came to 5 bases and at J to 3 bases, leaving 9 bases not matched to a gene. Germline CDR1 reads LNHNV; CDR2 reads YYDKDF (reference sequence). This CDR3 comprises 15 residues. The CDR3 nucleotides read TGTGCCACCAGCGCCGACAGGGCAGTGGACTATGGCTACACCTTC. Its translation is CATSADRAVDYGYTF.

J is TRBJ2-3 and V is TRBV6-5; the match to TRBD2 covers 11 bases. This CDR3 is built from 16 residues. The junction had 4 bases not matched to a gene; V was cut back by 0 bases and J by 5 bases. The germline V gene has CDR1 MNHEY and CDR2 SVGAGI. CDR3 protein: CASSYSSGGGRDTQYF. DNA of the CDR3: TGTGCCAGCAGTTACTCTAGCGGGGGGGGAAGAGATACGCAGTATTTT.

The sample holds one count of this clone. The J gene is TRBJ2-2, the V gene TRBV27; the D gene is possibly TRBD1 (6 bases). Per germline, CDR1 MNHEY and CDR2 SMNVEV (reference sequence). Trimming took off 6 bases at V and 3 bases at J, with 14 bases between the two ends. There are 15 residues in the CDR3. The CDR3 loop is CASRNGQFYTGELFF. As DNA, the CDR3 is TGTGCCAGCAGGAACGGACAGTTTTACACCGGGGAGCTGTTTTTT.

The chain is built from TRBV10-3 and TRBJ2-3; 8 nucleotides agree with TRBD2. V was clipped by 10 bases and J by 0 bases; unmatched bases: 6. CDR1 is ENHRY and CDR2 is SYGVKD in the germline V gene. CDR3 length: 14 residues. In DNA, the CDR3 is TGTGCCACCCTAGCGGGTGTTAGCACAGATACGCAGTATTTT. It yields the protein CATLAGVSTDTQYF.

The V call is TRBV5-5, the J call TRBJ2-1; 8 bases fit TRBD2. V shed 3 bases, J shed 4 bases, and the junction held 9 bases outside the gene matches. Germline V lookup: CDR1 SGHKS, CDR2 YYEKEE (reference sequence). The CDR3 contains 16 residues. CDR3 sequence: CASSSSSGVVYNEQFF. CDR3 DNA sequence: TGTGCCAGCAGCTCGAGTAGCGGGGTCGTTTACAATGAGCAGTTCTTC.

The chain has TRBV27 and TRBJ2-7; 9 nucleotides match TRBD2. The CDR3 runs 17 residues. The junction had 13 bases not matched to a gene; V was cut back by 2 bases and J by 5 bases. CDR1 and CDR2 (germline): MNHEY, SMNVEV (reference sequence). The CDR3 nucleotides read TGTGCCAGCAGTTTACGGGTCGGCGGGAGGGCCGTCCACGAGCAGTACTTC. Translated, it gives CASSLRVGGRAVHEQYF.

The rearrangement uses TRBV5-8 and TRBJ2-1; a weak D match, TRBD1 (6 bases). V lost 2 bases and J lost 6, with 15 bases in between. Germline lookup yields CDR1 SGHTS and CDR2 YDEGEE. The CDR3 length is 15 residues. The CDR3 DNA is TGTGCCAGCAGCTTATCCCCCCACAGGGTCAATGAGCAGTTCTTC. Protein: CASSLSPHRVNEQFF.

The chain is built from TRBV28 and TRBJ2-1; 9 positions agree with TRBD2. The CDR3 extends over 13 amino acids. Germline-derived CDR1 and CDR2 are MDHEN and SYDVKM. Unmatched junction bases numbered 2, after V lost 7 bases and J lost 4 bases. The CDR3 DNA reads TGTGCCAGCATTCTAGCGGGATACAATGAGCAGTTCTTC. This codes for CASILAGYNEQFF. Drawing the rest from reference TRBV28 and TRBJ2-1, the complete variable domain is DVKVTQSSRYLVKRTGEKVFLECVQDMDHENMFWYRQDPGLGLRLIYFSYDVKMKEKGDIPEGYSVSREKKERFSLILESASTNQTSMYLCASILAGYNEQFFGPGTRLTVL.

V and J are TRBV27 and TRBJ2-2; 11 bases align to TRBD2. Germline CDR1 reads MNHEY; CDR2 reads SMNVEV (reference sequence). The CDR3 runs 18 residues. V lost 4 bases and J lost 7; bases outside the gene matches: 14. The CDR3 reads CASSSPFRVAGGLGELFF. The CDR3 DNA reads TGTGCCAGCAGTTCCCCTTTCCGGGTAGCGGGAGGGCTCGGGGAGCTGTTTTTT.

This clone occurred a few times. This chain joins TRBV6-5 and TRBJ2-7; 8 positions match TRBD1. CDR1 and CDR2 from the germline V gene are MNHEY and SVGAGI. The CDR3 has 14 residues. V lost 7 bases to trimming and J lost 5 bases; unmatched junction nucleotides: 10. Here the CDR3 DNA reads TGTGCCAGCAAAAGGACAGGGAGTTCCGACGAGCAGTACTTC. It encodes CASKRTGSSDEQYF.

This rearrangement joins TRBV18 to TRBJ1-6; 10 nucleotides agree with TRBD1. The length of the CDR3 is 15 residues. CDR1 and CDR2 (germline): KGHSH, LQKENI. Trimming at V came to 3 bases and at J to 4 bases, leaving 0 bases not matched to a gene. CDR3 amino acids: CASSPDRGYNSPLHF. Written as DNA, the CDR3 is TGTGCCAGCTCACCGGACAGGGGGTATAATTCACCCCTCCACTTT.

The chain employs TRBV9 and TRBJ2-7, with no clear D. Trimming took off 3 bases at V and 0 bases at J, with 7 bases between the two ends. Germline V CDR1 and CDR2: SGDLS, YYNGEE. The CDR3 runs to 13 residues. DNA for the CDR3: TGTGCCAGCAGCGGGGCTCACTCCTACGAGCAGTACTTC. Its translation: CASSGAHSYEQYF.

The chain uses TRBV20-1 and TRBJ1-1, with D possibly matching TRBD1 (6 bases). Germline V CDR1 and CDR2: DFQATT, SNEGSKA (reference sequence). The CDR3 consists of 10 residues. The germline V and J ends were trimmed by 5 bases and 10 bases, with 11 bases remaining between them. CDR3 in DNA: TGCAGTGCTGCGGGGGCTGGAGCTTTCTTT. Translated: CSAAGAGAFF.

The rearrangement joins TRBV7-2 to TRBJ2-7; the match to TRBD1 covers 8 bases. V trimming: 5 bases; J trimming: 3 bases; junction bases outside the gene matches: 3. There are 13 residues in the CDR3. The V gene's germline CDR1 is SGHTA and CDR2 FQGNSA. This CDR3 is CASSHTGGYEQYF. The CDR3 nucleotides are TGTGCCAGCAGCCACACAGGGGGCTACGAGCAGTACTTC.

The chain joins TRBV7-2 to TRBJ2-7; 9 bases align to TRBD1. This CDR3 is 16 amino acids long. V trimming: 1 base; J trimming: 4 bases; junction bases outside the gene matches: 8. Germline assignment: CDR1 SGHTA and CDR2 FQGNSA. The CDR3: CASSLDGTGRMYEQYF. In DNA, the CDR3 is TGTGCCAGCAGCTTAGATGGGACAGGGCGTATGTACGAGCAGTACTTC.

V and J are TRBV23-1 and TRBJ2-7, with 8 nucleotides matching TRBD2. TRBV23-1 is an ORF for which the function is uncertain. The CDR3 extends over 18 amino acids. J gave up 3 bases and V 0 bases, and 13 bases lay outside the gene matches. The CDR3 region is CASSQSPWGGGSGYEQYF. The DNA for the CDR3 is TGCGCCAGCAGTCAATCGCCCTGGGGCGGGGGGAGCGGCTACGAGCAGTACTTC.

The chain recombines TRBV5-4 with TRBJ2-7; TRBD1 aligns across 7 bases. Looked up from germline, CDR1 is SGHNT and CDR2 is YYREEE (reference sequence). The CDR3 runs to 15 residues. The V gene end was trimmed by 3 bases and the J gene end by 5 bases; junction bases not matched to a gene: 11. The CDR3 reads CASSWGTAKVDEQYF. The CDR3 DNA reads TGTGCCAGCAGCTGGGGGACAGCTAAAGTCGACGAGCAGTACTTC.

This sequence joins TRBV5-6 and TRBJ1-4, with D uncertain. CDR1 is SGHDT and CDR2 is YYEEEE in the germline V gene. The V end was cut by 4 bases, the J end by 0 bases, with 10 bases between. This CDR3 is built from 15 residues. The CDR3 DNA reads TGTGCCAGCAGCGAGACGGGAGCAACTAATGAAAAACTGTTTTTT. The encoded protein is CASSETGATNEKLFF.

This clone was found once. The V gene is TRBV29-1, the J gene TRBJ2-5; the match to TRBD2 covers 9 bases. The CDR3 extends over 14 amino acids. Germline V CDR1 and CDR2: SQVTM, ANQGSEA. V dropped 5 bases and J dropped 1; count of bases not matched to a gene: 5. The CDR3 DNA sequence: TGCAGCGTTAGAGCGGGGGGCCGCCAAGAGACCCAGTACTTC. This translates into CSVRAGGRQETQYF.

This clone was observed a few times. The chain is built from TRBV9 and TRBJ2-7; TRBD2 agrees at 9 bases. CDR1 and CDR2 (germline): SGDLS, YYNGEE. This CDR3 contains 16 residues. V dropped 2 bases and J dropped 3; count of bases not matched to a gene: 9. The CDR3 is CASSVGAEREVYEQYF. In DNA form, the CDR3 reads TGTGCCAGCAGCGTGGGGGCGGAGCGGGAGGTCTACGAGCAGTACTTC. Using reference TRBV9 and TRBJ2-7 for the parts outside the CDR3, the full variable domain is DSGVTQTPKHLITATGQRVTLRCSPRSGDLSVYWYQQSLDQGLQFLIQYYNGEERAKGNILERFSAQQFPDLHSELNLSSLELGDSALYFCASSVGAEREVYEQYFGPGTRLTVT.